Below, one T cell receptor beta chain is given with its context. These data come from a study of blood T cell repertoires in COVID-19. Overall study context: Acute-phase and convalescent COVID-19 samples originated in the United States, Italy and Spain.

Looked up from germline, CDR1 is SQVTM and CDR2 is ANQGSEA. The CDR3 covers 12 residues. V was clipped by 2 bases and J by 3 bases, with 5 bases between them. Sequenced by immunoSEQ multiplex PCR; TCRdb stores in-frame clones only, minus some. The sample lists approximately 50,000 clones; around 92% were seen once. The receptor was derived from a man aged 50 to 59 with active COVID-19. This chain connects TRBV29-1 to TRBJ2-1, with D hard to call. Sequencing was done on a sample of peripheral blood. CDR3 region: CSVEYSYNEQFF. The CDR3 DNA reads TGCAGCGTTGAATACAGCTACAATGAGCAGTTCTTC.